This T cell receptor beta chain stems from a study of cytomegalovirus exposure and HLA in healthy donors. PCR involved 60 Vbeta and 13 Jbeta primers. Libraries were prepared by immunoSEQ multiplex PCR; TCRdb keeps only in-frame clonotypes and omits some of them. The sample records approximately 200,000 clones, around three quarters being singletons. Overall study results and limits: In vitro data verified a few CMV-associated chains as specific for CMV antigens. Roughly even sequencing depth across donors was the assumption behind the presence/absence analyses. HLA alleles were associated with roughly 17,000 TCR beta sequences in a later analysis at 0.05 false discovery rate. In an earlier analysis, most TCR beta V segments were productive about 87% or about 30% of the time.

Germline CDR1 reads SGHDT; CDR2 reads YYEEEE. The CDR3 length is 14 residues. V was cut by 0 bases and J by 7 bases, with 8 bases left in between. As to this clone: Its antigen is undetermined.

This chain uses TRBV5-6 with TRBJ1-6; a weak D match, TRBD1 (5 bases). This sequence was found in a young woman in good health and CMV-seronegative. Sequenced sample: PBMCs. The CDR3 loop is CASSLAQGNSPLHF. CDR3 DNA: TGTGCCAGCAGCTTGGCGCAGGGCAATTCACCCCTCCACTTT.